The next 25 T cell receptor beta chains were all read from a single sample in a study of blood T cell repertoires in COVID-19. The protocol was immunoSEQ multiplex PCR, while the TCRdb copy is restricted to in-frame clones and leaves out a portion. This sample has some 430,000 clones, with 90% found just once. Sequenced material: PBMCs or T cells enriched from blood (not recorded which). These receptors were collected from a man younger than 35 who had recovered from COVID-19.

J is TRBJ2-1 and V is TRBV7-9, with TRBD2 matching 9 bases. The junction had 14 bases not matched to a gene; V was cut back by 5 bases and J by 12 bases. Looked up from germline, CDR1 is SEHNR and CDR2 is FQNEAQ (reference sequence). CDR3 size: 15 residues. The CDR3 DNA reads as TGTGCCAGCAGCCACTCCGGGACTAGCTTTATCCTGCAGTTCTTC. It specifies CASSHSGTSFILQFF.

This clone was seen once. V usage is TRBV2 and J usage is TRBJ1-4, with D hard to call. The CDR3 length is 17 residues. Looked up from germline, CDR1 is SNHLY and CDR2 is FYNNEI. V was trimmed by 0 bases and J by 2 bases, leaving 13 bases between them. CDR3 region: CASSEALPRSTNEKLFF. The CDR3 DNA reads TGTGCCAGCAGTGAAGCGCTTCCGAGGTCCACTAATGAAAAACTGTTTTTT. The full variable domain, its missing parts supplied by reference TRBV2 and TRBJ1-4, is EPEVTQTPSHQVTQMGQEVILRCVPISNHLYFYWYRQILGQKVEFLVSFYNNEISEKSEIFDDQFSVERPDGSNFTLKIRSTKLEDSAMYFCASSEALPRSTNEKLFFGSGTQLSVL.

This sequence joins TRBV19 and TRBJ1-5; TRBD1 aligns across 9 bases. V shed 3 bases and J 2 bases; nucleotides not matched to a gene: 5. This CDR3 spans 16 amino acids. The germline V gene encodes CDR1 LNHDA and CDR2 SQIVND (reference sequence). The DNA for the CDR3 is TGTGCCAGTAGTATGAGGGGACAGGGTGGCAATCAGCCCCAGCATTTT. Protein sequence: CASSMRGQGGNQPQHF.

The V gene is TRBV7-2, the J gene TRBJ1-1, with D possibly being TRBD1 (5 bases). The CDR3 length is 12 residues. The germline gives CDR1 SGHTA, CDR2 FQGNSA. With 3 bases removed from V and 10 bases from J, the gap between germline ends came to 12 bases. CDR3 sequence reads: CASSFSRGRAFF. CDR3 sequence (DNA): TGTGCCAGCAGCTTCTCTAGGGGTAGAGCTTTCTTT.

The chain has TRBV6-5 and TRBJ1-6; D is undetermined. CDR3 length: 15 amino acids. Germline CDR1 MNHEY, CDR2 SVGAGI. Trimming cost V 5 bases and J 7 bases, with 15 bases left between them. The CDR3 sequence: CASSTSGSLNSPLHF. The CDR3 bases are TGTGCCAGCAGTACATCCGGGAGCCTGAATTCACCCCTCCACTTT.

The chain links TRBV19 to TRBJ2-7; 13 bases are a match to TRBD2. Losses at the gene ends were 4 bases for V and 2 bases for J; bases not matched to a gene: 11. There are 18 residues in the CDR3. From germline, CDR1 is LNHDA and CDR2 SQIVND (reference sequence). The CDR3 here is CASSTRTSGSIRTYEQYF. In DNA, the CDR3 is TGTGCCAGTAGTACTAGGACTAGCGGGAGTATTAGGACCTACGAGCAGTACTTC.

The V call is TRBV11-1, the J call TRBJ2-7; D is possibly TRBD1 (5 bases). V lost 2 bases and J lost 5, with 7 bases in between. The germline CDR1 and CDR2 sequences are SGHAT and FQDESV (reference sequence). The CDR3 totals 12 residues. DNA for the CDR3: TGTGCCAGCAGCTTAAGGGGCGACGAGCAGTACTTC. Residues: CASSLRGDEQYF. Full variable domain (rest looked up from reference TRBV11-1 and TRBJ2-7): EAEVAQSPRYKITEKSQAVAFWCDPISGHATLYWYRQILGQGPELLVQFQDESVVDDSQLPKDRFSAERLKGVDSTLKIQPAELGDSAMYLCASSLRGDEQYFGPGTRLTVT.

In this sample, this clone turned up once. The CDR3 spells CASSRGQGGGELFF. The CDR3, as DNA: TGTGCCAGCAGCAGGGGACAGGGAGGCGGGGAGCTGTTTTTT. The rearrangement links TRBV5-4 to TRBJ2-2; TRBD1 matches at 9 bases. The CDR3 spans 14 residues. Trimming took 4 bases from V and 7 from J; bases not matched to a gene: 5. Per the germline V gene, CDR1 is SGHNT and CDR2 is YYREEE (reference sequence).

The V gene is TRBV28, the J gene TRBJ1-1, with D perhaps TRBD1 (6 bases). From germline, CDR1 is MDHEN and CDR2 SYDVKM. Trimming removed 4 bases from V and 8 bases from J, with 11 bases in between. This CDR3 has 12 amino acids. CDR3 loop: CASSSVQGEAFF. The CDR3, as DNA: TGTGCCAGCAGTTCCGTGCAGGGGGAAGCTTTCTTT.

The V gene is TRBV6-5, the J gene TRBJ1-2, with 10 bases fitting TRBD1. Trimming cost V 6 bases and J 4 bases; bases outside gene matches: 2. The CDR3 has 13 residues. Germline CDR1 reads MNHEY; CDR2 reads SVGAGI. The CDR3 sequence: CASRTGGGYGYTF. As DNA, the CDR3 is TGTGCCAGCAGGACAGGGGGCGGCTATGGCTACACCTTC.

This sequence joins TRBV5-4 and TRBJ2-1; 7 bases align to TRBD2. The trim removed 1 base at V and 7 bases at J, leaving 5 bases unmatched. Looked up from germline, CDR1 is SGHNT and CDR2 is YYREEE (reference sequence). The length of the CDR3 is 14 residues. As DNA, the CDR3 is TGTGCCAGCAGCTTGCGCGGGAGTCGAAATGAGCAGTTCTTC. Its translation: CASSLRGSRNEQFF.

This clone appeared a single time. V and J are TRBV28 and TRBJ1-5; 9 bases agree with TRBD1. Looked up from germline, CDR1 is MDHEN and CDR2 is SYDVKM. The CDR3 extends over 16 amino acids. The V segment lost 6 bases and the J segment 2 bases; nucleotides outside the gene matches: 8. CDR3 DNA: TGTGCCAGCAGATATACAGGGGGCATCGGCAATCAGCCCCAGCATTTT. Protein product: CASRYTGGIGNQPQHF.

The chain is built from TRBV6-5 and TRBJ1-2; D call uncertain. The CDR3 is made up of 13 amino acids. The V end was cut by 7 bases, the J end by 0 bases, with 9 bases between. Per the germline V gene, CDR1 is MNHEY and CDR2 is SVGAGI. Here the CDR3 DNA reads TGTGCCAGCACGGAGGGAGCTAACTATGGCTACACCTTC. Encoded protein: CASTEGANYGYTF.

This sequence joins TRBV6-5 and TRBJ1-2; TRBD1 is a possible D gene (6 bases). V was clipped by 4 bases and J by 7 bases, with 19 bases between them. This CDR3 spans 15 amino acids. Germline V gives CDR1 MNHEY, CDR2 SVGAGI. CDR3: CASSSPGAGWAGYTF. DNA of the CDR3: TGTGCCAGCAGTTCCCCAGGGGCGGGCTGGGCTGGCTACACCTTC.

The chain links TRBV7-7 to TRBJ2-4; D may be TRBD2 (6 bases). The CDR3 contains 12 residues. V lost 11 bases and J 7 bases, leaving 15 bases between the germline ends. Germline CDR1 reads SSHAT; CDR2 reads FNYEAQ (reference sequence). In DNA form, the CDR3 reads TGTGCCGGGGGAAGGGAGGTTAACATTCAGTACTTC. It specifies CAGGREVNIQYF.

The sample holds one count of this clone. The chain recombines TRBV19 with TRBJ2-2; tentatively, D is TRBD2 (5 bases). Trimming cost V 3 bases and J 8 bases, with 13 bases left between them. The germline gives CDR1 LNHDA, CDR2 SQIVND (reference sequence). This CDR3 region has 14 residues. The CDR3 region has the DNA TGTGCCAGTAGTATTTCAATCCGGACTGGGGAGCTGTTTTTT. This gives the protein CASSISIRTGELFF.

V usage is TRBV6-5 and J usage is TRBJ2-2, with D possibly TRBD2 on 5 matching bases. The length of the CDR3 is 15 residues. The germline gives CDR1 MNHEY, CDR2 SVGAGI. V was pared by 7 bases and J by 0 bases, with 12 bases between. The CDR3 protein is CASTTSGTNTGELFF. The CDR3 nucleotides are TGTGCCAGCACCACCTCGGGGACGAACACCGGGGAGCTGTTTTTT.

The rearrangement uses TRBV9 and TRBJ1-5; D gene unclear. Trimming took 0 bases from V and 9 from J, leaving 13 bases between them. Germline CDR1 SGDLS, CDR2 YYNGEE. The CDR3 has 14 residues. As DNA, the CDR3 is TGTGCCAGCAGCGTAGGAGAAGGACTTCGGCCCCAGCATTTT. Translated, it gives CASSVGEGLRPQHF.

As to this clone: The identical CDR3 is also encoded by other nucleotide sequences in the sample. The chain links TRBV5-5 to TRBJ1-1; D remains unclear. From germline, CDR1 is SGHKS and CDR2 YYEKEE (reference sequence). This CDR3 region has 14 residues. The ends were cut back, 0 bases at V and 2 bases at J, with 8 bases in the middle. The chain's CDR3 is CASSLVGSNTEAFF. The CDR3 DNA reads as TGTGCCAGCAGCTTGGTGGGGAGCAACACTGAAGCTTTCTTT. Full variable domain (missing parts from reference TRBV5-5 and TRBJ1-1): DAGVTQSPTHLIKTRGQQVTLRCSPISGHKSVSWYQQVLGQGPQFIFQYYEKEERGRGNFPDRFSARQFPNYSSELNVNALLLGDSALYLCASSLVGSNTEAFFGQGTRLTVV.

There are a few counts of this clone. The chain has TRBV6-5 and TRBJ2-7, with 8 bases identical to TRBD1. V shed 6 bases and J 5 bases; nucleotides not matched to a gene: 6. The CDR3 totals 13 residues. Germline V CDR1 and CDR2: MNHEY, SVGAGI. CDR3 protein: CASRTGTGNEQYF. The CDR3 nucleotides read TGTGCCAGCAGGACCGGGACAGGTAACGAGCAGTACTTC.

The chain links TRBV4-2 to TRBJ2-1, with 10 nucleotides matching TRBD2. The V gene's germline CDR1 is LGHNA and CDR2 YNFKEQ. The ends lost 1 base at V and 8 bases at J; junction bases unmatched: 11. The CDR3 has 17 amino acids. The CDR3: CASSQGYGASGSDEQFF. Here the CDR3 DNA reads TGTGCCAGCAGCCAAGGATACGGGGCTAGCGGGAGTGATGAGCAGTTCTTC.

The rearrangement uses TRBV27 and TRBJ1-2; D is unresolved. The CDR3 has 13 residues. Trimming stripped 11 bases from V and 3 bases from J, with 16 bases between. In germline, CDR1 is MNHEY, CDR2 SMNVEV (reference sequence). CDR3 DNA: TGTGCCTCCCAAGGCGGAGCTGACTATGGCTACACCTTC. Translating it yields CASQGGADYGYTF.

The chain employs TRBV30 and TRBJ2-1; a weak D match, TRBD2 (6 bases). Germline V gene sequence: CDR1 GTSNPN, CDR2 SVGIG (reference sequence). CDR3 size: 15 residues. Deletions cut 0 bases from V and 7 bases from J, with 16 bases between. The CDR3 reads CAWSVSPTRSNEQFF. The DNA of the CDR3 is TGTGCCTGGAGTGTTTCCCCGACTAGGAGTAATGAGCAGTTCTTC.

This rearrangement joins TRBV3-1 (or the pseudogene TRBV3-2) to TRBJ2-1, with unresolved D. CDR3 length: 14 amino acids. Trimming took off 2 bases at V and 6 bases at J, with 11 bases between the two ends. Germline V CDR1 and CDR2: LGHDT, YNNKEL (reference sequence). CDR3 loop: CASSQRSERNEQFF. The CDR3 region has the DNA TGTGCCAGCAGCCAACGGTCCGAGCGCAATGAGCAGTTCTTC.

The count of this clone is one. V usage is TRBV3-1 (or the pseudogene TRBV3-2) and J usage is TRBJ2-1, with a tentative D call TRBD2 (5 bases). The V gene lost 3 bases and the J gene lost 2 bases, with 17 bases spanning the gap. This CDR3 is built from 17 residues. Germline CDR1 LGHDT, CDR2 YNNKEL (reference sequence). CDR3 sequence reads: CASSQGRRNPPYNEQFF. The CDR3 DNA sequence: TGTGCCAGCAGCCAGGGAAGGAGGAATCCTCCCTACAATGAGCAGTTCTTC.